This T cell receptor (beta chain) was documented in a study of T cell responses to AZD1222 COVID-19 vaccine (dated by TCRdb to about 2021). At the level of the whole study: AZD1222 recipients with second doses at about 4 weeks or about 12 weeks were pooled, because spike-specific TCR depth and breadth did not differ between schedules. A total of approximately 240 trial participants underwent TCR sequencing, of whom about 200 had received two doses of AZD1222 and around 25 had received two doses of the MenACWY control vaccine. Trial participants were enrolled by age into 18-55, 56-69 and 70-plus year subgroups, with 148, 28 and 57 TCR-sequenced participants respectively.

Its CDR3 holds 15 amino acids, cysteine through phenylalanine. Of all the DNA, just the CDR3 is kept, 45 bases in frame from base 1. The time point label, read with the paper, signifies: baseline before first vaccination. Samples from vaccinated people were obtained from the UK trials COV001 and COV002, which included a single-blind randomized controlled phase 2/3 trial of AZD1222 (ChAdOx1 nCoV-19) in healthy adults. For TCRbeta chain sequencing, PBMC samples from trial participants were taken at day 0 and at day 28 after the second dose. The CDR3 regions of human TCRbeta chains were subjected to immunosequencing. As for how the authors treated the data: Repertoire TCRs were matched against a reference library of SARS-CoV-2-specific TCRs generated with the MIRA antigen-specificity platform. Breadth meant the fraction of unique TCRs that were SARS-CoV-2-associated, whereas depth meant the fraction of total T cells that were SARS-CoV-2-associated. Using the MIRA data, each spike-specific TCR was mapped to the spike region that the TCR reacts to and placed in a CD4 or CD8 class. Log10-transformed breadth and depth values were compared by one-way ANOVA with Sidak's multiple comparisons tests. Not all clones reach the TCRdb copy of this immuneACCESS table, which keeps in-frame sequences only. Checked studies attribute under half of the gap to unresolved V genes and leave the rest unexplained. For V, J and clone size, that table is used; D and trimming come from the DNA. For this sample the table gives around 99,000 clones, of which 87% were detected only once. 3.5% to 5% of the sample rests with the top ten.

Regarding this clone: There is no known antigen for this receptor. No base quality values were provided; no much bigger clone lies one nucleotide off.

Results the study describes overall, beyond this receptor: Only 5 to 7 AZD1222 recipients were SARS-CoV-2 seropositive at baseline, limiting conclusions about previously exposed vaccinees. No day 14 peak-response samples were available, so repertoires were characterized only after the peak T cell response. Participants were mostly white British, with more females than males. The authors suggested clonal diversity may have been underestimated. Vaccine-associated CD4 TCRs spanned the whole spike protein, with dominant responses in regions 160-218 and 743-854. The 56-69-year group was small, and its depth increase did not reach significance, likely because of low power. Epitopes outside the regions mutated in the B.1.351 and B.1.1.7 variants were reportedly recognized by nearly half of the unique spike-specific TCRs. After two AZD1222 doses, spike-specific TCR breadth and depth were significantly higher than at day 0 and than in MenACWY recipients.

The material was peripheral blood, obtained on day 0 of AZD1222 vaccination. The receptor was isolated from an adult in good health. The V and J segments used are TRBV21-1 and TRBJ2-7; TRBD1 is the table's D call and was not checked against the DNA. TRBV21-1 is deemed a pseudogene. The CDR3 region reads CASSSSFGRVNEQYF. In nucleotides, the sequence is TGTGCCAGCAGCAGCTCCTTTGGCAGGGTAAACGAGCAGTACTTC.